This T cell receptor beta chain was sequenced for a study of blood T cell repertoires in COVID-19. About the research overall: There were acute and convalescent COVID-19 samples, and they came from the United States, Italy and Spain. T cells, B-cell-depleted T cells, or PBMCs provided the cDNA or gDNA that served as material.

Original processing methods: The assay estimated nucleated cells by amplifying reference gene primers. Profiled with immunoSEQ multiplex PCR; TCRdb holds only in-frame clones, not every one. The DNA gave D and trimming, while V, J and clone size come from that table. The repertoire includes 77,000 or so clones, roughly 82% of them detected once, and over 25% sits in the top ten. Trimming pared 7 bases from V and 4 bases from J, leaving 11 bases between. Germline-derived CDR1 and CDR2 are SNHLY and FYNNEI. This CDR3 region has 13 residues. Sequenced material: peripheral blood. V usage is TRBV2 and J usage is TRBJ1-5, with no clear D. The clonotype was recovered from a woman older than 75 with active or convalescent COVID-19. The CDR3 here is CASTRSDNQPQHF. CDR3 nucleotide sequence: TGTGCCAGCACTAGGTCAGATAATCAGCCCCAGCATTTT.